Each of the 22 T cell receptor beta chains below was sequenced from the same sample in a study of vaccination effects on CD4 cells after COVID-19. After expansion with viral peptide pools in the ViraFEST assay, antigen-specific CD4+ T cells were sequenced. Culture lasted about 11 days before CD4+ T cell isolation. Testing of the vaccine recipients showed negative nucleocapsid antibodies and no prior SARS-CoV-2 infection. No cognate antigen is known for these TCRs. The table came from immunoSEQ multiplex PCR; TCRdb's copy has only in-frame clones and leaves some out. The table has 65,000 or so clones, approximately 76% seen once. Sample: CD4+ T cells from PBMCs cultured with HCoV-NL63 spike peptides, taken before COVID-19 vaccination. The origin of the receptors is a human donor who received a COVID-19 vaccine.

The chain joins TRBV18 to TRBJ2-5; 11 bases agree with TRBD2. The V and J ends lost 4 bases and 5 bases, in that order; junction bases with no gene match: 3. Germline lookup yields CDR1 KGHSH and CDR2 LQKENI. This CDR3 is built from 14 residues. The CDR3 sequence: CASSLAGGPETQYF. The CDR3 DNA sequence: TGTGCCAGCTCACTAGCGGGGGGGCCGGAGACCCAGTACTTC. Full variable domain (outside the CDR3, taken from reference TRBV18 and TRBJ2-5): NAGVMQNPRHLVRRRGQEARLRCSPMKGHSHVYWYRQLPEEGLKFMVYLQKENIIDESGMPKERFSAEFPKEGPSILRIQQVVRGDSAAYFCASSLAGGPETQYFGPGTRLLVL.

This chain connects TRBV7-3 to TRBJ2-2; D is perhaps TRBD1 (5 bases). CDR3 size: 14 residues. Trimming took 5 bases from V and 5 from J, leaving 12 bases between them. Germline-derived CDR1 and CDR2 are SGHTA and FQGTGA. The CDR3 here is CASSVTGETGELFF. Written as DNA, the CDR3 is TGTGCCAGCAGCGTTACAGGAGAAACCGGGGAGCTGTTTTTT.

For the CDR3, the DNA is TGTGCCACCAGTGATTCGTCCCCCCGCAGGGGGCGCACCGGGGAGCTGTTTTTT. Amino acids: CATSDSSPRRGRTGELFF. The chain employs TRBV24-1 and TRBJ2-2; 8 bases align to TRBD1. Germline lookup yields CDR1 KGHDR and CDR2 SFDVKD. This CDR3 region has 18 residues. V lost 2 bases to trimming and J lost 4 bases; unmatched junction nucleotides: 11.

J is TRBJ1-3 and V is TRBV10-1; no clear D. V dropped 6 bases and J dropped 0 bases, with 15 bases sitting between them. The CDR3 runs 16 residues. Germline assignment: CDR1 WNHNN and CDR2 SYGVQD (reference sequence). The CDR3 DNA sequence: TGCGCCAGCAGCCGTGGTGCCGGACTCTCTGGAAACACCATATATTTT. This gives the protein CASSRGAGLSGNTIYF.

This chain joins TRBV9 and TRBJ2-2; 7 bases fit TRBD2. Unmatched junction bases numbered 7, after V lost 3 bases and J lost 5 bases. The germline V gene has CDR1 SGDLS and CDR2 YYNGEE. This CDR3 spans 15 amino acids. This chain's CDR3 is CASSALPGGTGELFF. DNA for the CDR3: TGTGCCAGCAGCGCTTTGCCCGGGGGGACCGGGGAGCTGTTTTTT.

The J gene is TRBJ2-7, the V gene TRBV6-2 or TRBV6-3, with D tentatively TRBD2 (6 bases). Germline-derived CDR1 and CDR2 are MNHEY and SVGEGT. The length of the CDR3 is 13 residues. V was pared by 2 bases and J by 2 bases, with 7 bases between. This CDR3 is CASSYGGTYEQYV. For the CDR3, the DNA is TGTGCCAGCAGTTACGGGGGGACCTACGAGCAGTACGTC.

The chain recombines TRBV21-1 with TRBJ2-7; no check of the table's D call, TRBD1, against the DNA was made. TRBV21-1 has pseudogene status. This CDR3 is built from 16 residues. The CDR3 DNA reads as TGTGCCAGCAGCAAAGGTACAGGACGGGCCCTCTACGAGCAGTACGTC. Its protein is CASSKGTGRALYEQYV.

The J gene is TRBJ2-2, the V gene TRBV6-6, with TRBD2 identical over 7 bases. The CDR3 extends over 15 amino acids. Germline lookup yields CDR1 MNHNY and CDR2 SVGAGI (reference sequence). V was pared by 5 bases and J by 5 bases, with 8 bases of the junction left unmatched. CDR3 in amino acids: CASSDGTTRTGELFF. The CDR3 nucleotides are TGTGCCAGCAGTGACGGGACTACTAGGACCGGGGAGCTGTTTTTT.

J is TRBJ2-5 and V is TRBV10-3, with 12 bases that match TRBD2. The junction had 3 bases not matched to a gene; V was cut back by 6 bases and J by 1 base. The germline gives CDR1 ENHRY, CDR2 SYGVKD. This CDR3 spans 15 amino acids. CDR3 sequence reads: CAIRPGLAGQETQYF. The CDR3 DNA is TGTGCCATCAGACCGGGACTAGCGGGCCAAGAGACCCAGTACTTC.

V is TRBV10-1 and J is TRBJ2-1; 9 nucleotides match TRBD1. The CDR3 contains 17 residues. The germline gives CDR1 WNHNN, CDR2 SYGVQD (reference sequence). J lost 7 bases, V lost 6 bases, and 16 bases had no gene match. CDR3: CASRSGTGNLLVNEQFF. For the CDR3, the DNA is TGCGCCAGCAGGTCCGGGACAGGGAATTTATTAGTTAATGAGCAGTTCTTC.

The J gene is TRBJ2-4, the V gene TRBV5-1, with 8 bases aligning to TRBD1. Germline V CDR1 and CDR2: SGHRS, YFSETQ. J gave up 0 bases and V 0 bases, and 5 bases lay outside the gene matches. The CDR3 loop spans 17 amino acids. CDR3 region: CASSLGRQGLAKNIQYF. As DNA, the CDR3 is TGCGCCAGCAGCTTGGGAAGACAGGGGTTAGCCAAAAACATTCAGTACTTC.

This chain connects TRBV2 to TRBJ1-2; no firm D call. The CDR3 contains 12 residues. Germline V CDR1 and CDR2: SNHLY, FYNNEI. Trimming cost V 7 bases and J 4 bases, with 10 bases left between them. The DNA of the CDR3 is TGTGCCAGCATGGGGTCCCTCTATGGCTACACCTTC. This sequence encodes CASMGSLYGYTF.

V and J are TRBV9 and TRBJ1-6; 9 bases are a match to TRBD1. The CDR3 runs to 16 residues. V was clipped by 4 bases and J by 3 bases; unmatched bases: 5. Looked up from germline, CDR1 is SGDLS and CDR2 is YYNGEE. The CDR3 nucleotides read TGTGCCAGCAGCCCCAGGGACAGGGTCTATAATTCACCCCTCCACTTT. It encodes CASSPRDRVYNSPLHF.

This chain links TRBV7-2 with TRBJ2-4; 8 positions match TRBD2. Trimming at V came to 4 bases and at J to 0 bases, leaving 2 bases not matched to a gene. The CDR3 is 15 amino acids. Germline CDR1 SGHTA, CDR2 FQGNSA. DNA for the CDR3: TGTGCCAGCAGCTCCACTAGCGGAGCCAAAAACATTCAGTACTTC. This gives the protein CASSSTSGAKNIQYF. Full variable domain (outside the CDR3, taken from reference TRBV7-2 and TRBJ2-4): GAGVSQSPSNKVTEKGKDVELRCDPISGHTALYWYRQSLGQGLEFLIYFQGNSAPDKSGLPSDRFSAERTGGSVSTLTIQRTQQEDSAVYLCASSSTSGAKNIQYFGAGTRLSVL.

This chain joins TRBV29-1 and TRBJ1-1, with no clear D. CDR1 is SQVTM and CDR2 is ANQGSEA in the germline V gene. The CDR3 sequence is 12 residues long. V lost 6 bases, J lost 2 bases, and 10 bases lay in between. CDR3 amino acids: CSVYVTNTEAFF. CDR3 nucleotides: TGCAGCGTCTATGTTACTAACACTGAAGCTTTCTTT.

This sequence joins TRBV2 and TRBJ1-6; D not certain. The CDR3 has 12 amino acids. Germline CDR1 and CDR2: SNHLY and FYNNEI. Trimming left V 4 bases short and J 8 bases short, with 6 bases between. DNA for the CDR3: TGTGCCAGCAGTGTTAAGGATTCACCCCTCCACTTT. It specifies CASSVKDSPLHF.

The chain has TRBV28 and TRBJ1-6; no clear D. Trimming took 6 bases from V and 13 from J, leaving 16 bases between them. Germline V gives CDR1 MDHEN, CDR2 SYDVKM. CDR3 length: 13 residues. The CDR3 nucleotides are TGTGCCAGCAGAGCCGATCAAGCCCGTCCCCTCCACTTT. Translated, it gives CASRADQARPLHF.

CDR3 sequence reads: CASKKADTGYEQYV. The CDR3 coding sequence is TGTGCCAGCAAGAAGGCAGACACAGGCTACGAGCAGTACGTC. V gene TRBV6-4 combines with J gene TRBJ2-7; TRBD1 is a possible D gene (5 bases). The CDR3 sequence is 14 residues long. Germline V gene lookup returns CDR1 MRHNA and CDR2 SNTAGT. With 7 bases removed from V and 3 bases from J, the gap between germline ends came to 16 bases.

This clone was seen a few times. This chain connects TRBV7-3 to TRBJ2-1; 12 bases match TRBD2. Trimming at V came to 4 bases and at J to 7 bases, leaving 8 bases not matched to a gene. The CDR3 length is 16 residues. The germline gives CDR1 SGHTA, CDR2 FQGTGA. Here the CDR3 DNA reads TGTGCCAGCAGCTCCCCGGGACTAGCGGGTCTTAATGAGCAGTTCTTC. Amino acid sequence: CASSSPGLAGLNEQFF.

DNA of the CDR3: TGTGCCACCAGTGCCTTTCCCGGGACTAGCGGGGGTTCTAGCACAGATACGCAGTATTTT. Its protein is CATSAFPGTSGGSSTDTQYF. This chain connects TRBV24-1 to TRBJ2-3, with 14 bases fitting TRBD2. The germline V gene encodes CDR1 KGHDR and CDR2 SFDVKD. V trimming: 5 bases; J trimming: 0 bases; junction bases outside the gene matches: 12. The CDR3 runs to 20 residues.

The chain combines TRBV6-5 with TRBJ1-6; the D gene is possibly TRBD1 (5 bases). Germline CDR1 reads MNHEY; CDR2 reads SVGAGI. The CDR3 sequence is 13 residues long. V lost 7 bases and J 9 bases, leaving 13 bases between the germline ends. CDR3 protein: CASTYGGGSPLHF. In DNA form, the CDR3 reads TGTGCCAGCACATACGGGGGAGGTTCACCCCTCCACTTT.

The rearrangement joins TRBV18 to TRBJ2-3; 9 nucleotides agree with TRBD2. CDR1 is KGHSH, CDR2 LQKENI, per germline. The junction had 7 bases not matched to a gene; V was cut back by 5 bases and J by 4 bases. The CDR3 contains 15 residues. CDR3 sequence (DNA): TGTGCCAGCTCAGCGGTTTGGACTAGCGCAGATACGCAGTATTTT. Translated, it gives CASSAVWTSADTQYF.